A selection of T cell receptor beta chains follows, all from one sample in a study of spatial heterogeneity in lung cancer. TCRdb fed the 5' RACE reads into MiXCR, producing one record per CDR3 protein. The sample contains tens of thousands of distinct CDR3 sequences, around an eighth of which appear only once. The sequencing here drew on PBMCs, taken at surgery. The receptors shown here come from a male donor with early-stage non-small cell lung cancer. The CDR3 runs from the conserved cysteine through the conserved F or W. A D gene is named only where the DNA matches it firmly. Expanded clones are given a class, and other clones once, few, many or no size at all.

>.|TRBJ1-1|TRBV27|.
TGTGCCAGCAGTCCGATGGGGGGGGCACTAGGCATGAACACTGAAGCTTTCTTT
CASSPMGGALGMNTEAFF
>.|TRBJ1-4|TRBV9|TRBD1
TGTGCCAGCAGCGTTAGTACAGGGGCGCGAGGAGAAAAACTGTTTTTT
CASSVSTGARGEKLFF
>few|TRBJ2-7|TRBV15|TRBD1
TGTGCCACCAGCAGAGAGGCAGGGGGCTCCTACGAGCAGTACTTC
CATSREAGGSYEQYF
>.|TRBJ1-6|TRBV5-1|.
TGCGCCAGCAGCTTGCCAGGGTATAATTCACCCCTCCACTTT
CASSLPGYNSPLHF
>.|TRBJ2-2|TRBV5-4|TRBD1
TGTGCCAGCACTTACGGGACAGGGATCGGGGAGCTGTTTTTT
CASTYGTGIGELFF
>many|TRBJ2-2|TRBV19|.
TGTGCCAGTAGTCTATTCCCCGCCGGGTCGGACACCGGGGAGCTGTTTTTT
CASSLFPAGSDTGELFF
>many|TRBJ1-1|TRBV29-1|TRBD1
TGCAGCGTTGAAGAGAACCAGGGGGCTGAAGCTTTCTTT
CSVEENQGAEAFF
>few|TRBJ2-6|TRBV19|.
TGTGCCAGTACCGGGGATGCTGGGGCCAACGTCCTGACTTTC
CASTGDAGANVLTF
>many|TRBJ2-5|TRBV29-1|.
TGCAGCGTTGAAGACGGTATCCAAGAGACCCAGTACTTC
CSVEDGIQETQYF
>.|TRBJ2-3|TRBV6-1|TRBD2
TGTGCCAGCAGTGTGGGACTAGCGGGTCATAGCACAGATACGCAGTATTTT
CASSVGLAGHSTDTQYF
>many|TRBJ1-5|TRBV28|.
TGTGCCAGCAGTTCCACAGGGAAGAATCAGCCCCAGCATTTT
CASSSTGKNQPQHF
>.|TRBJ2-7|TRBV7-8|.
TGTGCCAGCAGCTTAGGGGGGTTTACGGGACGGAGATCCTACGAGCAGTACTTC
CASSLGGFTGRRSYEQYF
>few|TRBJ2-5|TRBV7-9|.
TGTGCCAGCAGCTCTACAGGGCCAGAGACCCAGTACTTC
CASSSTGPETQYF
>few|TRBJ2-7|TRBV11-2|TRBD1
TGTGCCAGCAGCTTATGGGACAGTAATCCCTACGAGCAGTACTTC
CASSLWDSNPYEQYF
>many|TRBJ1-3|TRBV29-1|.
TGCAGCGTTGAAAAGGTACAGGCGGCAGTTAGGACCCCCTCTGGAAACACCATATATTTT
CSVEKVQAAVRTPSGNTIYF
>.|TRBJ1-1|TRBV10-3|.
TGTGCCATCAGTGCAGCAGAATCGAACACTGAAGCTTTCTTT
CAISAAESNTEAFF
>.|TRBJ1-2|TRBV19|.
TGTGCCAGTAGTATATTCCTGCGGTGGAATGGCTACACCTTC
CASSIFLRWNGYTF
>few|TRBJ2-1|TRBV2|.
TGTGCCAGCAGGCGGACAGACCTCTCCTACAATGAGCAGTTCTTC
CASRRTDLSYNEQFF
>.|TRBJ2-1|TRBV5-1|TRBD2
TGCGCCAGCAGCTCTAGCCTAGCGGGAGAGAATGAGCAGTTCTTC
CASSSSLAGENEQFF
>.|TRBJ1-2|TRBV3-1|TRBD1
TGTGCCAGCAGCTGGCCCGGACAGGGGGGCGATGGCTACACCTTC
CASSWPGQGGDGYTF
>.|TRBJ2-5|TRBV5-4|.
TGTGCCAGCAGCGTACCCCTACAAGAGACCCAGTACTTC
CASSVPLQETQYF
>many|TRBJ1-4|TRBV6-1|.
TGTGCCAGCAAAAATCCAACTAATGAAAAACTGTTTTTT
CASKNPTNEKLFF
>few|TRBJ2-2|TRBV6-5|TRBD2
TGTGCCCGGAGACTAGCGGGCTGGACGGGGGAGCTGTTTTTT
CARRLAGWTGELFF
>many|TRBJ2-1|TRBV29-1|.
TGCAGCGTTGAAGAAAGCGGACGCCCTAATGAGCAGTTCTTC
CSVEESGRPNEQFF
>.|TRBJ2-3|TRBV12-3/TRBV12-4|TRBD2
TGTGCCAGCAGTTTACTAGCGGGAGAAGGAGATACGCAGTATTTT
CASSLLAGEGDTQYF
>few|TRBJ2-7|TRBV7-8|.
TGTGCCAGCAGCTTAGAGGGAGCGTTGACCGAGCAGTACTTC
CASSLEGALTEQYF